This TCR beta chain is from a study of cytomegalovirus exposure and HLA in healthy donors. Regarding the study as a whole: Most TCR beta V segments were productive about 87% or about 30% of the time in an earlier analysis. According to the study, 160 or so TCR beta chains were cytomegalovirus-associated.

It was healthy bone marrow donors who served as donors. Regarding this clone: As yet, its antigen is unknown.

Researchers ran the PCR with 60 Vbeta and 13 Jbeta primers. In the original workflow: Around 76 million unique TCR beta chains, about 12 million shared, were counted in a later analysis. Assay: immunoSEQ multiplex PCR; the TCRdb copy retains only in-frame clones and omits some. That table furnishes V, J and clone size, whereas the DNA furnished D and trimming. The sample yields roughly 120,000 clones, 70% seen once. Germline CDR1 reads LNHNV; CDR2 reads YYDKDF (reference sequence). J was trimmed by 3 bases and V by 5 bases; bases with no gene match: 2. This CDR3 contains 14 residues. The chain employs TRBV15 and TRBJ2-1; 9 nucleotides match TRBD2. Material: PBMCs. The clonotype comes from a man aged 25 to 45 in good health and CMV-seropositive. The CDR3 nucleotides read TGTGCCACCAGCCCTAGCGGGGACTACAATGAGCAGTTCTTC. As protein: CATSPSGDYNEQFF.